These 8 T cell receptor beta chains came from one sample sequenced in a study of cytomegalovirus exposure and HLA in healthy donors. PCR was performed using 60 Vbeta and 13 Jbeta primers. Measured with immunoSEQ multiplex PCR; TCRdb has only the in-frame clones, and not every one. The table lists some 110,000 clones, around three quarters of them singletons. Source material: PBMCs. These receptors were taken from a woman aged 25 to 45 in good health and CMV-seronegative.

In nucleotides, the CDR3 is TGTGCCTGGAGTGTACGAAGATTAGGACAGGGGCCTTTGGCCCTCCACTTT. Translated, it gives CAWSVRRLGQGPLALHF. The chain is built from TRBV30 and TRBJ1-6, with 9 positions matching TRBD1. Germline CDR1 and CDR2: GTSNPN and SVGIG (reference sequence). V lost 0 bases to trimming and J lost 14 bases; unmatched junction nucleotides: 17. There are 17 residues in the CDR3.

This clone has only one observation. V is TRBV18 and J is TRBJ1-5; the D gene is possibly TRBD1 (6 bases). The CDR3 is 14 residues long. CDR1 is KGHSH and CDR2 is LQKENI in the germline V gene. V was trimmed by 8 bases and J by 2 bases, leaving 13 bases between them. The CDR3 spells CASRDRPGNQPQHF. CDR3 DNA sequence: TGTGCCAGCCGAGACAGGCCCGGCAATCAGCCCCAGCATTTT.

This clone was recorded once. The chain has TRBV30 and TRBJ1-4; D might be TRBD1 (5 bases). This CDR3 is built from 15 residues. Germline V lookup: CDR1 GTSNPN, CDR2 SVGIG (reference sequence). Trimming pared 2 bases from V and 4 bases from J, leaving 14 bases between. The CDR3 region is CAWSILGRGNEKLFF. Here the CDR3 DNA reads TGTGCCTGGAGTATCCTCGGAAGGGGTAATGAAAAACTGTTTTTT.

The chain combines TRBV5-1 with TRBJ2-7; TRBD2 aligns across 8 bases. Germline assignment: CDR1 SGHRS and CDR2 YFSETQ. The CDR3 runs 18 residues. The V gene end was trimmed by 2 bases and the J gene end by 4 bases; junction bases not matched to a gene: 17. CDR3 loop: CASSFEEAGGKVEYEQYF. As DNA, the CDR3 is TGCGCCAGCAGCTTTGAGGAGGCGGGGGGTAAAGTGGAGTACGAGCAGTACTTC.

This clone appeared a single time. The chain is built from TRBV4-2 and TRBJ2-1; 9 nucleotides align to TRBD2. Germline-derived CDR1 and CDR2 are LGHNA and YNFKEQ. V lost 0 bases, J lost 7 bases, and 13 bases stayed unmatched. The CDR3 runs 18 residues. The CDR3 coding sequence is TGTGCCAGCAGCCAAGAACCTGAGGGTGCTAGCGGGAAGAATGAGCAGTTCTTC. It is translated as CASSQEPEGASGKNEQFF.

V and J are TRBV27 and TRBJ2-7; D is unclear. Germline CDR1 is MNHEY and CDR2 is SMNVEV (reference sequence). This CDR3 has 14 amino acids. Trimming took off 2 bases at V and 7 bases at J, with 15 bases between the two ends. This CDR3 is CASSLTDPNGEQYF. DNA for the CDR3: TGTGCCAGCAGTTTAACTGACCCCAACGGGGAGCAGTACTTC.

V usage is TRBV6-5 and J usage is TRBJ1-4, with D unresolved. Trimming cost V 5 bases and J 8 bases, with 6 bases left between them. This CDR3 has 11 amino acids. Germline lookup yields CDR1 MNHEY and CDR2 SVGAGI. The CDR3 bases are TGTGCCAGCAGTATTGGCGAAAAACTGTTTTTT. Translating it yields CASSIGEKLFF.

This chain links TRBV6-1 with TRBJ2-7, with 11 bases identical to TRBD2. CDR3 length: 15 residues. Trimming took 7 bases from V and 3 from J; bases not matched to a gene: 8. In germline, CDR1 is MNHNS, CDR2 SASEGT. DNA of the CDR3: TGTGCCAGCATTCTACTAGCGGGAGAGTTCTACGAGCAGTACTTC. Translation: CASILLAGEFYEQYF.